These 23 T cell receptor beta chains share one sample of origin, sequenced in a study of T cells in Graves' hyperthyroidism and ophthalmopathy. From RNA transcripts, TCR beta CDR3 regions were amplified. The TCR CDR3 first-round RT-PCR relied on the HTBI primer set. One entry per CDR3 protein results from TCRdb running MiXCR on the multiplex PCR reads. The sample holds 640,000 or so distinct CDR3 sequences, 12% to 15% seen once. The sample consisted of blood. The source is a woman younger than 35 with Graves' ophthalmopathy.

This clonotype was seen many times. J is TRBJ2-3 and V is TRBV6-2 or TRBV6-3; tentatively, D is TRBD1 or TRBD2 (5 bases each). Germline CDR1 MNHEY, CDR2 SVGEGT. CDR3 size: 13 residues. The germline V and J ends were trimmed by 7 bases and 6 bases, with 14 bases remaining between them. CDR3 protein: CASKPGPRDTQYF. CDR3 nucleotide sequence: TGTGCCAGCAAGCCGGGACCGCGGGATACGCAGTATTTT.

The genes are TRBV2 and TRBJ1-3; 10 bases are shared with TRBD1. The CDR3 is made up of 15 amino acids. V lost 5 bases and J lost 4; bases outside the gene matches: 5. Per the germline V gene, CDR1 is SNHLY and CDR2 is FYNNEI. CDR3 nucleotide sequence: TGTGCCAGCAGTCTGACAGGGGGCCGGGGAAACACCATATATTTT. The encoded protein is CASSLTGGRGNTIYF.

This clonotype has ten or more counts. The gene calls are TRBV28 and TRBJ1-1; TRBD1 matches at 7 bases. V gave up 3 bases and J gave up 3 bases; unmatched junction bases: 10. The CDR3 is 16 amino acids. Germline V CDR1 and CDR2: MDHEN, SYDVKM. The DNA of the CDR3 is TGTGCCAGCAGTTTTACCCTACAGGGGAAGGACACTGAAGCTTTCTTT. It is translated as CASSFTLQGKDTEAFF.

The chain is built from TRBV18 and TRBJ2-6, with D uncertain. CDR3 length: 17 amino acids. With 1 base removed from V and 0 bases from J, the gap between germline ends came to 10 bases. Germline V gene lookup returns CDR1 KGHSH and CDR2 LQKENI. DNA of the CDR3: TGTGCCAGCTCACCACTAGATCTAACCTCTGGGGCCAACGTCCTGACTTTC. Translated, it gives CASSPLDLTSGANVLTF.

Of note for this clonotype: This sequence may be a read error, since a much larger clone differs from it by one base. CDR3 sequence (DNA): TGTGCCAGCAGCCTGACTAGCGGGATTGTGGAGACCCATTACTTC. It encodes CASSLTSGIVETHYF. The V gene is TRBV6-2 or TRBV6-3, the J gene TRBJ2-5, with 11 bases matching TRBD2. Germline CDR1 MNHEY, CDR2 SVGEGT. The CDR3 loop spans 15 amino acids.

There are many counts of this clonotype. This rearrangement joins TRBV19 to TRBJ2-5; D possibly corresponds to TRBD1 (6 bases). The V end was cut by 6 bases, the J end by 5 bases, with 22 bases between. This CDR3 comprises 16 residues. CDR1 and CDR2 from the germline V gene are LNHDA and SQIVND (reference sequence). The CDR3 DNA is TGTGCCAGTAGCCAGACAGGACGGACGTACGGGGAGACCCAGTACTTC. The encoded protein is CASSQTGRTYGETQYF.

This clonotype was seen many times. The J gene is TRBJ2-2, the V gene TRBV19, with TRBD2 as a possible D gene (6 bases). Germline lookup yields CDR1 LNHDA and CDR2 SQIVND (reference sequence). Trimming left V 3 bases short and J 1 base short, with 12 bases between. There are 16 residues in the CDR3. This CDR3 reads CASSIWAGRNTGELFF. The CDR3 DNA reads TGTGCCAGTAGTATTTGGGCGGGACGGAACACCGGGGAGCTGTTTTTT.

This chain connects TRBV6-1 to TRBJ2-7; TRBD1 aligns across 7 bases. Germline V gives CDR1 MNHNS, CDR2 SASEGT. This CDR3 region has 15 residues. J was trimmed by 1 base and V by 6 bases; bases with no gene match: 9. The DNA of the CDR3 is TGTGCCAGCAGCTTACATAGACAGGGATCCTACGAGCAGTACTTC. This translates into CASSLHRQGSYEQYF.

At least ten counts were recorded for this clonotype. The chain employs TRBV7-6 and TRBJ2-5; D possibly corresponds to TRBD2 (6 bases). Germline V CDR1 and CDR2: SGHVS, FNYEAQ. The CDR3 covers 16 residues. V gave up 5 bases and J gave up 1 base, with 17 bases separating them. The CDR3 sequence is CASSRTTQGPQETQYF. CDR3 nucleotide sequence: TGTGCCAGCAGCCGGACTACCCAGGGACCCCAAGAGACCCAGTACTTC.

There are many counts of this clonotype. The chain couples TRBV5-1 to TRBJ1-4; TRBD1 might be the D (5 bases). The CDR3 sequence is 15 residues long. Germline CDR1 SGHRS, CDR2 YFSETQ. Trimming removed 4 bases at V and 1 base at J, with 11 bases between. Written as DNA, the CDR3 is TGCGCCAGCAGCCCGGCAGGGCTAACTAATGAAAAACTGTTTTTT. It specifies CASSPAGLTNEKLFF.

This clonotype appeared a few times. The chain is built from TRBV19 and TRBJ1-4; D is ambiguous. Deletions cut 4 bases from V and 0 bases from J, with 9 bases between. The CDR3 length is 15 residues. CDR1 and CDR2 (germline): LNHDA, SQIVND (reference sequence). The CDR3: CASSNPKATNEKLFF. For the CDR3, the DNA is TGTGCCAGTAGTAACCCGAAGGCAACTAATGAAAAACTGTTTTTT.

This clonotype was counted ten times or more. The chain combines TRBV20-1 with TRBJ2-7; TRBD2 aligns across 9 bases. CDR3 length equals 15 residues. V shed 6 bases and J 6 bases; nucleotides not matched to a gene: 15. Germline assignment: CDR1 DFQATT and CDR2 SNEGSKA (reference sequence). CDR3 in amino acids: CSAVLAGRTTSEQYF. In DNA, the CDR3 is TGCAGTGCGGTCCTAGCGGGACGCACCACGAGCGAGCAGTACTTC.

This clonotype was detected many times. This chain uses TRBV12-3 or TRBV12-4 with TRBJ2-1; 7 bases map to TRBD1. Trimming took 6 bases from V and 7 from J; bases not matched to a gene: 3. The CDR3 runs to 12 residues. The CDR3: CASRLRGNEQFF. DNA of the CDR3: TGTGCCAGCAGACTCAGGGGGAATGAGCAGTTCTTC.

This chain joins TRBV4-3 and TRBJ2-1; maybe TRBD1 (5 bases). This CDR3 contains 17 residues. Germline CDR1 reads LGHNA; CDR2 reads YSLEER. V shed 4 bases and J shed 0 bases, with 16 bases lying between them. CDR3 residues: CASSPMGPHGSYNEQFF. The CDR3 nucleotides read TGCGCCAGCAGCCCGATGGGGCCTCACGGCTCCTACAATGAGCAGTTCTTC.

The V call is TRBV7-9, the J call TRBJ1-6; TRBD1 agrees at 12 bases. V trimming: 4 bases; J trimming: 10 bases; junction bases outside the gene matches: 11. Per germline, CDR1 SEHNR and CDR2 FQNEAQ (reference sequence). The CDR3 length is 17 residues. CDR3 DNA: TGTGCCAGCAGCTCAGCCGGCTGGGACAGGGGGCTATCACCCCTCCACTTT. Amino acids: CASSSAGWDRGLSPLHF.

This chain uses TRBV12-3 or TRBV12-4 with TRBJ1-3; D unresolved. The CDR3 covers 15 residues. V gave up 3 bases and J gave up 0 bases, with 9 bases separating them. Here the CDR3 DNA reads TGTGCCAGCAGTTTCCCGGGGATCTCTGGAAACACCATATATTTT. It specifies CASSFPGISGNTIYF.

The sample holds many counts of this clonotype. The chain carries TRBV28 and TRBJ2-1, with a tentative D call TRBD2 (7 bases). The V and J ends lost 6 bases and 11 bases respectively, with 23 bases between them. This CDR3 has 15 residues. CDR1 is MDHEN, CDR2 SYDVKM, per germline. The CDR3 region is CASSPGAGAFGKQFF. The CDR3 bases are TGTGCCAGCAGCCCCGGGGCGGGGGCCTTTGGTAAGCAGTTCTTC.

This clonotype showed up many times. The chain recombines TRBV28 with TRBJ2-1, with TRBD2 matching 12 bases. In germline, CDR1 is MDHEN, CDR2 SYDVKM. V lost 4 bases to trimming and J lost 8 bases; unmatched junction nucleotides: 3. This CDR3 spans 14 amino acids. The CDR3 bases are TGTGCCAGCAGTTCCTCTAGCGGGAGGGATGAGCAGTTCTTC. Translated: CASSSSSGRDEQFF.

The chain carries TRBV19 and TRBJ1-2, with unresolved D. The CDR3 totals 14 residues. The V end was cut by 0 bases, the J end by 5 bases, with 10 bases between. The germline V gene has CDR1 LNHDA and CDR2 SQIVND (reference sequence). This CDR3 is CASSIEAPGYGYTF. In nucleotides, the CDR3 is TGTGCCAGTAGTATAGAGGCCCCCGGATATGGCTACACCTTC.

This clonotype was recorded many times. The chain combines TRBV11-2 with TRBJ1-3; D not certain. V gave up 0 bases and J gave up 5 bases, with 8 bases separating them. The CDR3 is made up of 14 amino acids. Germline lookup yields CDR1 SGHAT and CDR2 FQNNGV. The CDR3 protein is CASSLEGKRNTIYF. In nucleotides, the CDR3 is TGTGCCAGCAGCTTAGAGGGAAAACGAAACACCATATATTTT.

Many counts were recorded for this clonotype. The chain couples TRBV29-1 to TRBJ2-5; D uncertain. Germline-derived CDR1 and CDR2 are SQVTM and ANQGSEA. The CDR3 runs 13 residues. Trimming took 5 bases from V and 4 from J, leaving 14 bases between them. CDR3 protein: CSVTPRGPETQYF. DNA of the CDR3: TGCAGCGTTACTCCAAGAGGTCCAGAGACCCAGTACTTC.

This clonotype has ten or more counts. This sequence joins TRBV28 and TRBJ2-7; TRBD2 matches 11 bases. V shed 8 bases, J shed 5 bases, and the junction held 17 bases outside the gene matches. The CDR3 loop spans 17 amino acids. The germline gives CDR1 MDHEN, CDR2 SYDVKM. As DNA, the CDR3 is TGTGCCAGCTCCAGCCTGACAGCACTAGCGGGAGCGGACGAGCAGTACTTC. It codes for CASSSLTALAGADEQYF.

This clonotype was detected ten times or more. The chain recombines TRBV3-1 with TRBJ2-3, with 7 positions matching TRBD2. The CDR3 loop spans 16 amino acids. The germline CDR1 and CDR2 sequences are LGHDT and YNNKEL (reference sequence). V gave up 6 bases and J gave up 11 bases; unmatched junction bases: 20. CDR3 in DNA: TGTGCCAGCAGTACAGAGGCTAGCGGTAACCGACTGATGCAGTATTTT. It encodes CASSTEASGNRLMQYF.